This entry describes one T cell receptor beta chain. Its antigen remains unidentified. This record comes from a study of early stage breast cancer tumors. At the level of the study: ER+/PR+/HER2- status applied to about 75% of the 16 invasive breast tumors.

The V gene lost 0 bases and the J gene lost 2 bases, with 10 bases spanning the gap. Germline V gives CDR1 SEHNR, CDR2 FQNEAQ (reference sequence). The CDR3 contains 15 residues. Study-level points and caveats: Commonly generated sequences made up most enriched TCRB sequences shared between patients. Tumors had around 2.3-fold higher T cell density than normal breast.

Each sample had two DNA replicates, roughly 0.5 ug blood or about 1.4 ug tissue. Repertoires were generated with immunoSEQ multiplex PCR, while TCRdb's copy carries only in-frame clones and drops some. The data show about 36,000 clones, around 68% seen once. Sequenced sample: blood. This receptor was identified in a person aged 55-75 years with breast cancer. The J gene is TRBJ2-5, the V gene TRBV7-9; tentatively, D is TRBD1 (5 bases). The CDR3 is CASSLAVTVQETQYF. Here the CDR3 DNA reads TGTGCCAGCAGCTTAGCGGTGACAGTTCAAGAGACCCAGTACTTC.